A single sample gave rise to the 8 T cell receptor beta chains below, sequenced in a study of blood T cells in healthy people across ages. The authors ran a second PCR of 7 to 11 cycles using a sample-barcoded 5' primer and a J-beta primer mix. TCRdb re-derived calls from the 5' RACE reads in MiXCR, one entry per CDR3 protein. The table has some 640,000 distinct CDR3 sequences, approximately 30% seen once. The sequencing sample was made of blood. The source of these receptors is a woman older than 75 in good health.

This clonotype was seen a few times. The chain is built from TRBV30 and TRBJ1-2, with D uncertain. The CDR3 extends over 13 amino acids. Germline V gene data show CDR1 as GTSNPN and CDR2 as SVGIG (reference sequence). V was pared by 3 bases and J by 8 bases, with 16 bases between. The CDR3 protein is CAWSMAPRSGYTF. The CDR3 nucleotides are TGTGCCTGGAGCATGGCACCGCGGAGCGGCTACACCTTC.

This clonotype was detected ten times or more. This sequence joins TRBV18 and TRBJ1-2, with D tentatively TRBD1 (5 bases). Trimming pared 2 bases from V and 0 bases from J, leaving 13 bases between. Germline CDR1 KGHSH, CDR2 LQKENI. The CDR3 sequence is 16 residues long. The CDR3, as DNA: TGTGCCAGCTCACCAATCAAGGGGCAAGCTAACTATGGCTACACCTTC. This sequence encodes CASSPIKGQANYGYTF.

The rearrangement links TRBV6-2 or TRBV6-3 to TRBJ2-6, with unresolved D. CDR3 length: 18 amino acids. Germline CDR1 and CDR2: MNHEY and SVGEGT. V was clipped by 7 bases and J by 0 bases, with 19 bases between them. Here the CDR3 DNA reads TGTGCCAGCATCAAAACGGTGGGCTACCGCTCTGGGGCCAACGTCCTGACTTTC. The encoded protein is CASIKTVGYRSGANVLTF.

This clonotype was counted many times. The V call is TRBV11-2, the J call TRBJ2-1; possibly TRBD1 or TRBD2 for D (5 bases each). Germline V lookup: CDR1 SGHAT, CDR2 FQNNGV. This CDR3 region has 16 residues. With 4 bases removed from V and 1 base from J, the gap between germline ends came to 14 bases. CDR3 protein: CASSSTHGGSYNEQFF. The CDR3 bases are TGTGCCAGCAGCTCCACCCATGGGGGTTCCTACAATGAGCAGTTCTTC.

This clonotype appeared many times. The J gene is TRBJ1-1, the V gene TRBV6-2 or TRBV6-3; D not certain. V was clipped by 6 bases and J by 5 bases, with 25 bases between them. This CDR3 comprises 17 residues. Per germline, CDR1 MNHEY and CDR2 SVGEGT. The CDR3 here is CASRTISGNGVGTEAFF. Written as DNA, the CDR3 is TGTGCCAGCAGGACAATTTCGGGGAACGGCGTTGGTACTGAAGCTTTCTTT.

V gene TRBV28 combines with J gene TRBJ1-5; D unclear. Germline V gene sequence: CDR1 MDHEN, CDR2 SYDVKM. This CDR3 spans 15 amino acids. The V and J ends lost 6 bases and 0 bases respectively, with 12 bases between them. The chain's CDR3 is CASSQHTFSNQPQHF. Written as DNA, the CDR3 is TGTGCCAGCAGCCAACACACATTTAGCAATCAGCCCCAGCATTTT.

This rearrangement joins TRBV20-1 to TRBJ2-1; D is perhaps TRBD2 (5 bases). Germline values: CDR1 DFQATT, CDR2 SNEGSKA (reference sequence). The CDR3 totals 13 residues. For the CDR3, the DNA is TGCCCTGGGCCACGGGGAACCTACAATGAGCAGTTCTTC. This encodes CPGPRGTYNEQFF.

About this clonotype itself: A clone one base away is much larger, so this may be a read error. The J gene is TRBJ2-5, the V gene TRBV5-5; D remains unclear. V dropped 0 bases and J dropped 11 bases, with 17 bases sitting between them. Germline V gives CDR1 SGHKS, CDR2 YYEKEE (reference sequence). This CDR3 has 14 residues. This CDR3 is CASSLGRAANEQYF. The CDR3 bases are TGTGCCAGCAGCTTGGGTAGGGCTGCCAATGAGCAGTACTTC.